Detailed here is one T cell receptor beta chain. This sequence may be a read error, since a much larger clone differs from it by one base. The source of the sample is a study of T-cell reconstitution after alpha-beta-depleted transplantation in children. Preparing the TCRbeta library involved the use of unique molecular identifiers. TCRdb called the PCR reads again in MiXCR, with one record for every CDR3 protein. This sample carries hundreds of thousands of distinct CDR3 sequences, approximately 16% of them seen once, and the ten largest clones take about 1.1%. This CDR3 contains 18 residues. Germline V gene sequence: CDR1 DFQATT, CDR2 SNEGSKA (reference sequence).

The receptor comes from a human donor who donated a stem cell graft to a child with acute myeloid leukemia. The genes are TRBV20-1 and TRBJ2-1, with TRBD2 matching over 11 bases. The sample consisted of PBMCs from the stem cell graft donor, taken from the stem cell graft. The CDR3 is CSASLTSGALPYYNEQSF. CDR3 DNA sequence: TGCAGTGCTAGCCTGACTAGCGGGGCGCTCCCCTACTACAATGAGCAGTCCTTC.